This T cell receptor (beta chain) was sequenced in a study of blood T cell repertoires in COVID-19. Study-level information: Collection of acute and convalescent COVID-19 samples took place in the United States, Italy and Spain. From T cells, B-cell-depleted T cells, or PBMCs came the material, which was cDNA or gDNA.

Profiling relied on immunoSEQ multiplex PCR, and the TCRdb table lists in-frame clones only, not all of them. Among around 290,000 clones, 80% to 95% were seen once, and the ten largest hold roughly 2.3%. The Seattle site enrolled patients during active infection and followed them longitudinally. This clone showed up just once. The V and J ends lost 0 bases and 8 bases respectively, with 8 bases between them. There are 12 residues in the CDR3. CDR1 is GTSNPN and CDR2 is SVGIG in the germline V gene (reference sequence). The source of this sequence is a woman in her twenties or thirties with COVID-19, enrolled during active disease. The sample comprised peripheral blood. The chain has TRBV30 and TRBJ2-1, with D possibly matching TRBD1 (5 bases). The CDR3 here is CAWSVQVDEQFF. CDR3 DNA sequence: TGTGCCTGGAGTGTACAGGTCGATGAGCAGTTCTTC.